The clone carrying this T cell receptor (beta chain) was observed at least ten times. No antigen is known for it. The data were obtained in a study of identical twins. Study conclusions and caveats: Models predicted less out-of-frame TCR alpha sharing in monozygotic twins than was found.

A single record per CDR3 protein comes from TCRdb applying MiXCR to the 5' RACE reads. The sample yields about 340,000 distinct CDR3 sequences, roughly an eighth seen once. The V end lost 0 bases, the J end lost 0 bases, and 5 bases lay between the germline ends. Germline CDR1 is SGHDT and CDR2 is YYEEEE. The CDR3 length is 14 residues. The same data also contributed to another study, on yellow fever vaccine responses in identical twins.

This sequence originates from a woman younger than 35 in good health. Source material: CD8+ T cells sorted from blood. This sequence joins TRBV5-6 and TRBJ2-3, with D uncertain. The CDR3 loop reads CASSLVESTDTQYF. The CDR3 bases are TGTGCCAGCAGCTTGGTGGAGAGCACAGATACGCAGTATTTT.